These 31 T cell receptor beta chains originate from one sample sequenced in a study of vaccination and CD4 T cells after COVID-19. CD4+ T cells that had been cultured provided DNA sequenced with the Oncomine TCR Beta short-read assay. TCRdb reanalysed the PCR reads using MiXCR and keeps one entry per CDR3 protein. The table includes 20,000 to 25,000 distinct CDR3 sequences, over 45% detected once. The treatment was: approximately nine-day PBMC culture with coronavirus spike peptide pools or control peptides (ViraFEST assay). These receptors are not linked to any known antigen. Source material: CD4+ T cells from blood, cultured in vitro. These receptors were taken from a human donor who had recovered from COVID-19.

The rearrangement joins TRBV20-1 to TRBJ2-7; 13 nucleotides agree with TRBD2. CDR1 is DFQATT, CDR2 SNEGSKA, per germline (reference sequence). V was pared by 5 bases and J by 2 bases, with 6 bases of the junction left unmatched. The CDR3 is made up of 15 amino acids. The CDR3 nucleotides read TGCAGTGCTCCCGGGACTAGCGGGATTGCCTACGAGCAGTACTTC. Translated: CSAPGTSGIAYEQYF.

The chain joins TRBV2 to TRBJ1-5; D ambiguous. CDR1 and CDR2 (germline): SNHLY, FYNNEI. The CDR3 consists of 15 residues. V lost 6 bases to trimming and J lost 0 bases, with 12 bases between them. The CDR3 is CASSADGISNQPQHF. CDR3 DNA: TGTGCCAGCAGCGCGGACGGGATTAGCAATCAGCCCCAGCATTTT.

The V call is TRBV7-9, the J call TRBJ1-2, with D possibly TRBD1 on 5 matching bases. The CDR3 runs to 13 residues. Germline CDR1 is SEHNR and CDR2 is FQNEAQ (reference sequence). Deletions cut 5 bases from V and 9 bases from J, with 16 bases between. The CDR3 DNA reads TGTGCCAGCAGCCCCGTCGGGGGGATGAGCTACACCTTC. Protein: CASSPVGGMSYTF.

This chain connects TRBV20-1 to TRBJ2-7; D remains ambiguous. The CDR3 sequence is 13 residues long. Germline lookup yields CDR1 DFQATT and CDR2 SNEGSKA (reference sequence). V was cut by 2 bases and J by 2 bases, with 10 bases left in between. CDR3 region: CSARKLQTYEQYF. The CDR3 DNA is TGCAGTGCTAGAAAGTTACAAACCTACGAGCAGTACTTC.

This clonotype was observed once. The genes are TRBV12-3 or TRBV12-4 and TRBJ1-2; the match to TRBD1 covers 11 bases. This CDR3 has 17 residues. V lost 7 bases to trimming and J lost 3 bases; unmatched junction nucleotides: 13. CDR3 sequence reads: CASTIRGTGGPDYGYTF. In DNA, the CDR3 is TGTGCCAGCACCATACGGGGGACAGGGGGACCCGACTATGGCTACACCTTC.

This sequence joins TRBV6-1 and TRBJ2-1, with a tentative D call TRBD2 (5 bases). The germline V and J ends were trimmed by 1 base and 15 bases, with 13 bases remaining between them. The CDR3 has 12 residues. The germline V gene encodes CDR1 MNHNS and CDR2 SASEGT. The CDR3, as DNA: TGTGCCAGCAGTGAAGTAGGACTGTGGTCGTTCTTC. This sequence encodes CASSEVGLWSFF.

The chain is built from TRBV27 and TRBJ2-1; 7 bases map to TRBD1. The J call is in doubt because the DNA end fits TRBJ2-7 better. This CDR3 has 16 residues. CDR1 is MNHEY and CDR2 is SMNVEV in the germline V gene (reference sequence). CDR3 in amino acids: CASRLIWDSSSYEQYF. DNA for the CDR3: TGTGCCAGCAGGCTAATTTGGGACAGTAGCTCCTACGAGCAGTACTTC.

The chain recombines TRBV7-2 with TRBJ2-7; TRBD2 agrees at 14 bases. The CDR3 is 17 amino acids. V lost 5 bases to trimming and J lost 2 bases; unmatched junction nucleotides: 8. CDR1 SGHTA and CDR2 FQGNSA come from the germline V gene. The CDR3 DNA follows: TGTGCCAGCAGCAAGGGACTAGCGGGAGTATTACCCTACGAGCAGTACTTC. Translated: CASSKGLAGVLPYEQYF.

CDR3: CASSSTSGGWYEQFF. The CDR3 DNA reads as TGTGCCAGCAGCTCCACTAGCGGGGGATGGTATGAGCAGTTCTTC. The chain combines TRBV7-2 with TRBJ2-1; 11 nucleotides agree with TRBD2. Germline loops: CDR1 SGHTA, CDR2 FQGNSA. The CDR3 is made up of 15 amino acids. V lost 4 bases, J lost 8 bases, and 7 bases stayed unmatched.

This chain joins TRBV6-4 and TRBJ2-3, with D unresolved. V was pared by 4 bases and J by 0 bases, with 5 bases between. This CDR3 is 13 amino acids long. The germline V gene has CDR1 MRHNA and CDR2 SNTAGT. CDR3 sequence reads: CASSVGSTDTQYF. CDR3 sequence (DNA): TGTGCCAGCAGTGTCGGCAGCACAGATACGCAGTATTTT.

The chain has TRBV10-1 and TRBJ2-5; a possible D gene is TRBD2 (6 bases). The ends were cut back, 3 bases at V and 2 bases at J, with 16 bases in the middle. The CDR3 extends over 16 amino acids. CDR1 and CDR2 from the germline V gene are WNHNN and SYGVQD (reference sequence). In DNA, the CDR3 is TGCGCCAGCAGTGACCCGACTAGGCCTTCACAAGAGACCCAGTACTTC. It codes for CASSDPTRPSQETQYF.

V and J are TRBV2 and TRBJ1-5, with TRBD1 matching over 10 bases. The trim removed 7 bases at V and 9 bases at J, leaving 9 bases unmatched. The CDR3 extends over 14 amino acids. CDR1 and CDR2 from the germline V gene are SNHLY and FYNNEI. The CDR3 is CASMGDRGLGPQHF. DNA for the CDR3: TGTGCCAGCATGGGGGACAGGGGTCTTGGGCCCCAGCATTTT.

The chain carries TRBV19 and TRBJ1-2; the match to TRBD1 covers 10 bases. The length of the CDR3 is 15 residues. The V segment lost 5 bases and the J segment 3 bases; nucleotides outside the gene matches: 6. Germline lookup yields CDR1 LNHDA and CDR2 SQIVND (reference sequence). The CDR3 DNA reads TGTGCCAGTAGTCCAGACAGGGGGCTTTACTATGGCTACACCTTC. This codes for CASSPDRGLYYGYTF.

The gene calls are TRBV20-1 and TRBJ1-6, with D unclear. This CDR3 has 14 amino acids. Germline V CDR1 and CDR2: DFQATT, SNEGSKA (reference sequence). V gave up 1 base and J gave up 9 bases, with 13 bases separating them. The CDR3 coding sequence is TGCAGTGCTAGAGGGCGTGCCGGGAGTTCACCCCTCCACTTT. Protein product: CSARGRAGSSPLHF.

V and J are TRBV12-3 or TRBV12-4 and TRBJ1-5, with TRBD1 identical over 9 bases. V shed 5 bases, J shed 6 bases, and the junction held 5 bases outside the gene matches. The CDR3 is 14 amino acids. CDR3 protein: CASSATGGGQPQHF. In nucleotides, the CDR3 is TGTGCCAGCAGTGCGACAGGGGGAGGTCAGCCCCAGCATTTT.

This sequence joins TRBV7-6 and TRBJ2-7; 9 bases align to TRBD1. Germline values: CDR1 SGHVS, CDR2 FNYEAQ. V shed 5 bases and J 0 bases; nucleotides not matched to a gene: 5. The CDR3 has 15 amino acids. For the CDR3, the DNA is TGTGCCAGCAGCCCGTCACAGGGGGCCTCCTACGAGCAGTACTTC. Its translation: CASSPSQGASYEQYF.

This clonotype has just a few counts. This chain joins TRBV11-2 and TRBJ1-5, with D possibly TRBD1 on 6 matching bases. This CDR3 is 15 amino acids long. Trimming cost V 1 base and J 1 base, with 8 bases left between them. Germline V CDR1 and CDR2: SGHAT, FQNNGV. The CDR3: CASSLGTGSNQPQHF. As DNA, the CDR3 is TGTGCCAGCAGCTTAGGTACAGGGAGCAATCAGCCCCAGCATTTT.

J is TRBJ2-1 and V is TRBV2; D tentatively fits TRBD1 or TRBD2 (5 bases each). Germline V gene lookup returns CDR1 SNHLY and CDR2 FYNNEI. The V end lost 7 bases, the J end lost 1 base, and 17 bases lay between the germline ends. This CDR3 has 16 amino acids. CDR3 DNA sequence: TGTGCCAGCATAGGCCAGGGTAGCGTATCCTACAATGAGCAGTTCTTC. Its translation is CASIGQGSVSYNEQFF. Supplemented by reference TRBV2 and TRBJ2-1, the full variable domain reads EPEVTQTPSHQVTQMGQEVILRCVPISNHLYFYWYRQILGQKVEFLVSFYNNEISEKSEIFDDQFSVERPDGSNFTLKIRSTKLEDSAMYFCASIGQGSVSYNEQFFGPGTRLTVL.

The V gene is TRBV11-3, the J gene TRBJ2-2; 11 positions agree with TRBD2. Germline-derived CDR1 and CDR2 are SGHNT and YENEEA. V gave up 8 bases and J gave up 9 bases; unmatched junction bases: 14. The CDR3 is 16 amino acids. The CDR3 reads CASSKGGTSGYRELFF. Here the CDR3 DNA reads TGTGCCAGCTCGAAAGGAGGGACTAGCGGTTATAGGGAGCTGTTTTTT.

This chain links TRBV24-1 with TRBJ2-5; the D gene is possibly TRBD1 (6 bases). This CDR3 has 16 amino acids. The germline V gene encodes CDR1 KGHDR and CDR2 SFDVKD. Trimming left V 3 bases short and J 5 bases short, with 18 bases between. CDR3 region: CATSDPRGHLRETQYF. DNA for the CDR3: TGTGCCACCAGTGATCCCCGGGGACATCTGAGGGAGACCCAGTACTTC.

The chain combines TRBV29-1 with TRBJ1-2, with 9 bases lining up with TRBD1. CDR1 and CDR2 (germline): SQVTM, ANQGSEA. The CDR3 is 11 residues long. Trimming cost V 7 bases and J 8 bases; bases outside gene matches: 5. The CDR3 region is CSGRQGGGYTF. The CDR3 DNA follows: TGCAGCGGTAGACAGGGGGGAGGCTACACCTTC.

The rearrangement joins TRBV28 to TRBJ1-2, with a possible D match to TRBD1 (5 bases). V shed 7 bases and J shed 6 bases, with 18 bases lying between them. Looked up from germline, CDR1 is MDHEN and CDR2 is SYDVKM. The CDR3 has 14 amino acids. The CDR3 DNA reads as TGTGCCAGCACCCAGGGACTACAATTCAATGGCTACACCTTC. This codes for CASTQGLQFNGYTF.

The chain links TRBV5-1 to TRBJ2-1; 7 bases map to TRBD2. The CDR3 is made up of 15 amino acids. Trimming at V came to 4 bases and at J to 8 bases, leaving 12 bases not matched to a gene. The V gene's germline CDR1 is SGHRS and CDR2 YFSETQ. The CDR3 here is CASSVLGGGGDEQFF. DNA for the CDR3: TGCGCCAGCAGCGTTCTGGGCGGGGGAGGAGATGAGCAGTTCTTC.

CDR3 region: CASSSGLAAYEQYF. DNA of the CDR3: TGCGCCAGCAGCTCGGGACTAGCGGCCTACGAGCAGTACTTC. The chain uses TRBV5-1 and TRBJ2-7; 11 bases are a match to TRBD2. Per germline, CDR1 SGHRS and CDR2 YFSETQ. The junction had 1 base not matched to a gene; V was cut back by 3 bases and J by 2 bases. This CDR3 region has 14 residues.

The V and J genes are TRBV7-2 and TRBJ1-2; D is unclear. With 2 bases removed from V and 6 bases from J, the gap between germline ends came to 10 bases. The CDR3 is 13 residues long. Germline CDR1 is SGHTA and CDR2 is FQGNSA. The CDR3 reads CASSLYSWNGYTF. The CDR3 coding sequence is TGTGCCAGCAGCTTATATTCTTGGAATGGCTACACCTTC.

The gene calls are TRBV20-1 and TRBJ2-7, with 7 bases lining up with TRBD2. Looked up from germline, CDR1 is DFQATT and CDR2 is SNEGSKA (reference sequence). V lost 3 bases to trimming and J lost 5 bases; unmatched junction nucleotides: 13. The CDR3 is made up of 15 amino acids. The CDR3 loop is CSASFPGLAENEQYF. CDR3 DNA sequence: TGCAGTGCTAGCTTTCCTGGGCTAGCGGAAAACGAGCAGTACTTC.

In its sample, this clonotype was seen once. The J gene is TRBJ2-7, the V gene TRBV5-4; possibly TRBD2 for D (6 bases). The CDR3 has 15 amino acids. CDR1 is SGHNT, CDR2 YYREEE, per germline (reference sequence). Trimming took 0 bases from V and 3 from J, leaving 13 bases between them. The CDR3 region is CASSLDAGRSYEQYF. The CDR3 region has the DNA TGTGCCAGCAGCTTGGACGCAGGGAGGAGCTACGAGCAGTACTTC.

CDR3 protein: CASSSITLMSTQYF. CDR3 DNA: TGTGCCAGCAGTTCCATTACTCTAATGAGTACGCAGTATTTT. The rearrangement uses TRBV6-5 and TRBJ2-3, with D uncertain. Trimming took off 4 bases at V and 8 bases at J, with 16 bases between the two ends. The CDR3 has 14 amino acids. Germline lookup yields CDR1 MNHEY and CDR2 SVGAGI.

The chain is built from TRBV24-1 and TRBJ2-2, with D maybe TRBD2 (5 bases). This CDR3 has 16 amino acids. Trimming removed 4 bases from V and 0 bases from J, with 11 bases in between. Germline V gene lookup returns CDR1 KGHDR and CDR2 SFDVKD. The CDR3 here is CATSDPRGTNTGELFF. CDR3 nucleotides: TGTGCCACCAGTGACCCTCGGGGAACGAACACCGGGGAGCTGTTTTTT.

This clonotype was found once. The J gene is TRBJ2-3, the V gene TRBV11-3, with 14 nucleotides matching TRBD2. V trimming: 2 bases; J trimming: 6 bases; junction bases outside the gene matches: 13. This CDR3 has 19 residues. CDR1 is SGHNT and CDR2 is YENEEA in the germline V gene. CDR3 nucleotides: TGTGCCAGCAGCTTAAGGAGGGGACTAGCGGGGGCTAGGGCTGATACGCAGTATTTT. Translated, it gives CASSLRRGLAGARADTQYF.

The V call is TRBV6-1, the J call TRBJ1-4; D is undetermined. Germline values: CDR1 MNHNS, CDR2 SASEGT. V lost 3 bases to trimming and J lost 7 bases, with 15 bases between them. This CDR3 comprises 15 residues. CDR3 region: CASSDARIPVEKLFF. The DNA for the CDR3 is TGTGCCAGCAGTGATGCACGTATCCCCGTTGAAAAACTGTTTTTT.